This record concerns one T cell receptor (beta chain) sequence. Its specific antigen is unknown. Base-call qualities are not available, and no considerably larger clone is one nucleotide away. Sequenced using an Illumina HiSeq 1500. TCRdb reanalyzed the raw reads on its own, using fastp at Q25 for trimming and MiXCR for clone calling, and kept in-frame beta chains. Each CDR3 protein appears once, grouped with its most common genes and DNA. The sample has hundreds of thousands of distinct CDR3 sequences on record, 17% of them singletons. Approximately 12% of the sample is taken by the ten largest. This entry is derived from a study of T cell repertoires in cytomegalovirus infection (dated by TCRdb to 2018 to 2020). Study-wide context: The HLA type of each donor mattered for the analysis, because public TCR beta signatures pointed to carriage of CMV infection along with the matching HLA type. Study-level results and caveats: The ex vivo response was dominated by HLA-C-restricted CMV-specific TCR beta clonotypes, which also provided the single most frequent clonotype in two of eight donors. In both this cohort and an independent cohort of a few hundred donors, the cumulative frequency of public TCR beta family members distinguished carriers of CMV infection plus the relevant HLA type.

V is cut back by 5 bases and J by 4 bases, with 15 bases in the junction unmatched. Reading from cysteine to phenylalanine, the CDR3 counts 17 amino acids. Kept here is only the CDR3 DNA, which spans 51 bases and is read in frame from base 1. From the germline V gene, CDR1 is MNHEY and CDR2 is SVGAGI. This receptor was obtained from a human donor in good health (CMV status not recorded). Some clones in this sample may be carry-over from other donors' samples. Rearrangement joined TRBV6-5 to TRBJ2-7; the junction holds 9 bases that match TRBD1. Sequenced material: PBMCs. DNA sequence: TGTGCCAGCAGTACCCTCAGTGGGACAGGGAACACATACGAGCAGTACTTC. It is translated as CASSTLSGTGNTYEQYF.